This T cell receptor beta chain was sequenced during a study of cytomegalovirus exposure and HLA in healthy donors. Germline loops: CDR1 PRHDT, CDR2 FYEKMQ (reference sequence). The length of the CDR3 is 19 residues. Losses at the gene ends were 5 bases for V and 3 bases for J; bases not matched to a gene: 19. A multiplex PCR was run with 60 Vbeta primers and 13 Jbeta primers. Under the authors' procedure: As a later analysis found, there were 82 million or so unique TCR beta chains, of which roughly 11 million were shared. TCRdb keeps only in-frame clones here, not all; method: immunoSEQ multiplex PCR. V and J calls and clone size follow that table, whereas D and trimming were derived from the DNA. The sample holds about 150,000 clones.

Sequencing was done on a sample of PBMCs. The source of this sequence is a woman between 50 and 59 years old in good health and CMV-seronegative. The chain links TRBV13 to TRBJ1-2, with TRBD1 identical over 9 bases. The CDR3 protein is CASSPRAPKRTGAHYGYTF. CDR3 coding DNA: TGTGCCAGCAGCCCCCGGGCCCCTAAAAGGACAGGGGCTCACTATGGCTACACCTTC.